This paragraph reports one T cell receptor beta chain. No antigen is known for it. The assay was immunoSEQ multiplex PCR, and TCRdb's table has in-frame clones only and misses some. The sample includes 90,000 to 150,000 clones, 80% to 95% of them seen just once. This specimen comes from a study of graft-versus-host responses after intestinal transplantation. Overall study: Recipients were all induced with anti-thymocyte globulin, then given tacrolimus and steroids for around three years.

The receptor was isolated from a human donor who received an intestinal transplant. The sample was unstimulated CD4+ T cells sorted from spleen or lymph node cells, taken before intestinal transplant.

CDR3 sequence reads: CAWWTGSGYTF. The CDR3 DNA is TGTGCCTGGTGGACAGGGAGCGGCTACACCTTC. The chain has TRBV30 and TRBJ1-2, with 8 bases fitting TRBD1. Germline lookup yields CDR1 GTSNPN and CDR2 SVGIG (reference sequence). Losses at the gene ends were 5 bases for V and 8 bases for J; bases not matched to a gene: 4. There are 11 residues in the CDR3.